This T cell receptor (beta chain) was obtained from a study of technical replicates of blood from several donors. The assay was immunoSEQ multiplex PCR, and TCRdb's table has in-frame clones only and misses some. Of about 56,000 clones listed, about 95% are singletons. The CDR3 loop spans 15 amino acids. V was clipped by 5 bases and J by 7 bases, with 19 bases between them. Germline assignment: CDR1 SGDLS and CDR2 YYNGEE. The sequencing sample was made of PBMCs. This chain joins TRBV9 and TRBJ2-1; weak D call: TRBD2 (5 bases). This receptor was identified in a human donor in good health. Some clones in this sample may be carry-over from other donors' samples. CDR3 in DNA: TGTGCCAGCAGTCCAAGCGGAGCCCGCCTGAATGAGCAGTTCTTC. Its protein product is CASSPSGARLNEQFF.